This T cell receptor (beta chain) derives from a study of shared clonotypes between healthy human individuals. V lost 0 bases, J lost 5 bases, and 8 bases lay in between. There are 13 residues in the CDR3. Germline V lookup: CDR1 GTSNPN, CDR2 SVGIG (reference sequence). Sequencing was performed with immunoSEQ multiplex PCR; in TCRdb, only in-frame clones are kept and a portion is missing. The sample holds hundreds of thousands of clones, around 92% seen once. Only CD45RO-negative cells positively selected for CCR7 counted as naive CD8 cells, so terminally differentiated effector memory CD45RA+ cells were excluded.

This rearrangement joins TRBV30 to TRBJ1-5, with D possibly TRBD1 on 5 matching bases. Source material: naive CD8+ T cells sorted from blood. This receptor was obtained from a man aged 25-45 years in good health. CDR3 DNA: TGTGCCTGGAGTGTCTCGGGGGATCAGCCCCAGCATTTT. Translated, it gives CAWSVSGDQPQHF.